This TCR beta chain was captured by sequencing in a study of cytomegalovirus exposure and HLA in healthy donors. This CDR3 is 13 amino acids long. Looked up from germline, CDR1 is ENHRY and CDR2 is SYGVKD. Trimming cost V 11 bases and J 3 bases, with 16 bases left between them. PCR primers comprised 60 Vbeta and 13 Jbeta primers. The repertoire was sequenced with immunoSEQ multiplex PCR; TCRdb's copy has only in-frame clones and lacks some. Of more than 150,000 clones detected, roughly 74% appear once; the ten largest clones hold 4.5% to 7.5%. This clone was seen just once. The sequence was obtained from a woman in her 30s in good health and CMV-seropositive. Sequencing was performed on PBMCs. This chain uses TRBV10-3 with TRBJ1-2; D is unresolved. For the CDR3, the DNA is TGTGCCTCAAGGAGCGGACGGGACTATGGCTACACCTTC. It specifies CASRSGRDYGYTF.